This T cell receptor beta chain was observed in a study of cytomegalovirus exposure and HLA in healthy donors (dated by TCRdb to about 2017). General notes on the study: An earlier analysis of roughly 500 of the donors reported about 250 Gb of sequence data and 117 million unique TCR beta sequences from around 200 million T cells. An early release covering roughly 600 HLA-typed donors comprised roughly 300 gigabases of sequencing data and roughly 85 million unique TCR sequences. The genetic ancestry cluster associated with self-reported Caucasian donors included over 65% of the roughly 410 genotyped donors. The aim of the study was to test whether cataloging public T cell receptors could identify signatures of past pathogen exposure. The study profiled the T cell repertoires of under 850 subjects by immunosequencing and related them to cytomegalovirus serostatus. Along with the approximately 700-subject first cohort, a separate validation cohort of some 130 different subjects was used. High-throughput TCR immunosequencing, statistical association of individual TCRs with disease status, and machine learning were combined to predict cytomegalovirus infection status. In a later analysis, previously published TCR beta repertoires from several hundred donors were re-analyzed and high-resolution HLA genotyping was added so that TCR occurrence patterns could be studied. In the later analysis, no new phenotypic data were used to find candidate immune exposures; instead, reliance was placed on TCR beta sequences and their occurrence across donors. In an earlier analysis of 587 of the donors, high-throughput TCR beta sequencing was used to judge whether each TCR beta V gene segment behaved as functional or pseudogenic. Alongside the repertoire data, information on donor age, sex, ethnicity and CMV serostatus was compiled. Genome-wide SNP genotypes for about three fifths of the roughly 670 donors were used in a later genetic analysis, which treated that subset as a discovery cohort. All discovery cohort repertoires had been generated using a single sequencing platform. Class I and class II HLA loci were covered by the typing at four-digit resolution. The number of donors typed differed by locus, with 629-630 for A, B, C, DRB1 and DQB1, more than 500 for DQA1, approximately 570 for DPA1, and some 440 for DPB1. Roughly 5 DR-DQ haplotypes were handled as single units for association and clustering, since linkage in the cohort was strong. On average, 235,054 unique TCR beta nucleotide sequences were sequenced per donor among 398 genotyped donors of the cohort, with 15% to 20% of those sequences being non-productive. Results and caveats for the whole study, not just this receptor: In vitro tests confirmed that three of the cytomegalovirus-associated TCR beta chains recognize cytomegalovirus antigens. A further reported finding was that TCR beta sequences accurately predicted the HLA-A and HLA-B alleles for most subjects in the first cohort. In an earlier analysis of about 600 of the donors, most TCR beta V segments appeared in productive rearrangements about 90% or about 30% of the time, broadly matching IMGT annotations. A later genetic analysis associated a missense DCLRE1C variant with V-gene and J-gene trimming of TCR beta chains, and an independent cohort replicated the association. A later analysis found that TCR association rates varied across HLA loci, with DRB1 alleles showing the most associated TCRs and HLA-C alleles the fewest. According to a later genetic analysis, donors in an Asian-associated ancestry cluster had fewer N-insertions in productive TCRs than the approximately 670-donor mean. For the cohort, immune exposure information was limited to CMV serostatus. A later analysis found that HLA-associated TCR beta chains were more clonally expanded and had lower generation probabilities than equally common non-associated chains. A total of about 180 TCR beta chains were listed by the study as associated with cytomegalovirus. A cluster of highly shared sequence variants was judged likely to be a technical artifact of the sequencing pipeline. The authors suggested that the approach could potentially be extended to other disease states and immunological phenotypes. Strong co-occurrence of HLA alleles, especially DR and DQ, made assigning TCR associations to individual alleles difficult. The classifier was reported to diagnose cytomegalovirus status with high specificity and sensitivity in both the original cohort and the validation cohort. A later analysis found that most CMV-associated TCR beta chains appeared HLA-restricted, with HLA associations seemingly driven largely by CMV exposure. Roughly uniform sequencing depth across donors was assumed in presence/absence analyses, although this assumption may not hold. Some IMGT-functional V segments, including TRBV6-2 and TRBV6-3, could not be told apart with the 87-base-pair reads, so those segments were excluded. The earlier analysis of approximately 560 of the donors excluded approximately 17 rarely observed V segments, including chromosome 9 orphons, because counts were too low. A later analysis associated about 18,000 TCR beta sequences with specific HLA alleles at a false discovery rate of 0.05. A later analysis reported that several top co-occurrence clusters appeared linked to parvovirus B19, influenza, CMV and Epstein-Barr virus. HLA typing was unavailable for some donors at each locus, so association tests used only the typed subset. In this cohort, only TCR beta chains were sequenced, and detectable features were limited by the absence of alpha or paired-chain data. Across donors, most TCR sequences were observed very rarely, whereas some public TCRs were present in many individuals. Linkage disequilibrium might explain the correlated functional status among segregating V segments, but an unknown experimental factor could not be ruled out.

V sheds 0 bases and J sheds 1 base, leaving 6 bases between their ends. Per the germline V gene, MNHEY is the CDR1 and SVGAGI is the CDR2. CDR3 length: 14 amino acids, cysteine to phenylalanine. Left in the record is the CDR3 DNA by itself, 42 bases read in frame from the first base. Receptor libraries were prepared by the immunoSEQ multiplex PCR assay. For the multiplex PCR, a mixture combining 60 forward primers for TCR Vbeta segments and 13 reverse primers for TCR Jbeta segments was used. A multiplex PCR assay on genomic DNA amplified the CDR3 region of rearranged TCR beta genes. Amplified TCR beta libraries were sequenced as 87-base-pair reads on the Illumina HiSeq System. As for how the authors treated the data: Across the 600 to 700 repertoires, a later analysis counted tens of millions of unique TCR beta chains, roughly 11 million of which were shared by at least two donors. To remove PCR and sequencing errors, raw reads were error-corrected and collapsed into unique sequences using a nearest-neighbor algorithm that merged closely related sequences. To assign V, D and J gene segments, CDR3 sequences were aligned to IMGT reference sequences. For a sequence to be retained, at least a six-nucleotide match to both a V gene segment and a J gene segment was required. Rearrangements were classified as productive when the CDR3 lacked stop codons and remained in frame with V and J, and all other rearrangements were classified as non-productive. CDR3 was defined by IMGT convention, running from the second conserved V-encoded cysteine to the conserved J-encoded phenylalanine. In an earlier analysis of 550 to 650 of the donors, sequences lacking an unambiguous match to a single V gene segment were excluded. In an earlier analysis of some 590 of the donors, a V segment was called functional when productive rearrangements were above 56.7%, and segregating when the standard deviation between donors exceeded 5%. To diagnose cytomegalovirus status from the catalog of TCR beta chain sequences, a statistical classification framework was built. In a later analysis, TCR nucleotide sequences were compared against IMGT/GENE-DB human TR gene sequences so that V and J genes could be assigned. In a later analysis, CDR3 sequences and most-parsimonious VDJ recombination scenarios were assigned using the TCRdist pipeline. In a later analysis, every TCR beta chain was defined by the combination of its CDR3 amino acid sequence and its V-gene family, and reads without a unique V-gene family were dropped. A later analysis removed several hundred highly shared, low-generation-probability nucleotide sequences to deal with suspected cross-contamination and a sequencing artifact. In a later analysis, a clonal expansion index was calculated for each public chain from normalized within-repertoire ranks of inferred template counts. A later analysis computed generation probabilities with a VDJ recombination model fitted to out-of-frame rearrangements, and checked the results against IGoR. In a later analysis, TCR-TCR, TCR-HLA and TCR-CMV co-occurrence was scored with hypergeometric tests, and a repertoire-size bias correction was applied to TCR pairs. In a later analysis, false discovery rates were estimated by permuting HLA or CMV assignments 20 times. In a later analysis, co-occurring TCRs were grouped using DBSCAN, with TCRdist sequence similarity added in when clustering inside HLA-allele-positive subsets. Repertoires with fewer than 30,000 or more than 120,000 public chains, plus five repertoires with anomalous nucleotide sharing, were excluded from co-occurrence clustering. TCRdb retrieved this table from immuneACCESS and kept in-frame rearrangements only. Not all clones are present; in checked studies, unresolved V genes account for under half, and no reason is known for the remainder. That table gives V, J and clone size, and the DNA gave D and trimming. The sample table shows about 220,000 clones, and 80% to 85% are seen once. The top ten hold roughly 0.71% of the sample.

As to this clone: Its antigen is still unknown. No clone much larger than this one lies a single base away; base qualities are absent.

The cohort was made up of 500 to 800 healthy bone marrow donors. At the time of sampling, every cohort member was nominally healthy, though immune exposures that went unrecorded were likely present. The donor tested CMV seronegative, placing the donor among the 350 or so seronegative members of the cohort. A peripheral blood sample was collected from each donor, and TCR beta sequencing was performed on peripheral blood mononuclear cells. Genomic DNA was extracted from the blood cell samples with the Qiagen DNeasy Blood Extraction Kit. What was sequenced was PBMCs. The V and J segments used are TRBV6-5 and TRBJ1-1; the D gene identity is not certain. The receptor was derived from a boy aged 2 to 9 in good health and CMV-seronegative. The CDR3 protein sequence reads: CASSYSTRNTEAFF. The nucleotide sequence is TGTGCCAGCAGTTACTCGACTCGGAACACTGAAGCTTTCTTT.